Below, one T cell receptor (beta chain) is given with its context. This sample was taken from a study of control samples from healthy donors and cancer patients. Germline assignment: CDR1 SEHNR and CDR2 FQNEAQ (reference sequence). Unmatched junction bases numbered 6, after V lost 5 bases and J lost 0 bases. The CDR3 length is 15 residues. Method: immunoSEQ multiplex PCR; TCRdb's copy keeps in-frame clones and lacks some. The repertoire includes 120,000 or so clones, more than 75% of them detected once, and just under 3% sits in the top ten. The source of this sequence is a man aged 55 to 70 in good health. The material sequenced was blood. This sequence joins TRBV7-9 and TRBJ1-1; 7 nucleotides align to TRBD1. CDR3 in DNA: TGTGCCAGCAGCGGCACAGGGGCCTTGAACACTGAAGCTTTCTTT. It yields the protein CASSGTGALNTEAFF.